The present T cell receptor (beta chain) was sequenced within a study of T cell repertoires in cytomegalovirus infection. The overall study: It was recently identified HLA-C-restricted and well-studied HLA-B-restricted CMV epitopes that the study used. Based on public TCR beta signatures, there were indications of CMV infection and of a matching HLA type. Study outcomes and limitations: There were HLA-C-restricted CMV-specific TCR beta clonotypes dominating the ex vivo response. Cumulative frequency (of public TCR beta family members) identified carriers of CMV plus the relevant HLA.

On this clonotype itself: The antigen is not known.

A single record per CDR3 protein comes from TCRdb applying MiXCR to the reads. The data hold roughly 180,000 distinct CDR3 sequences, with about 20% observed a single time. This CDR3 is 17 amino acids long. CDR1 and CDR2 (germline): SGHNT, YENEEA. The ends were cut back, 0 bases at V and 4 bases at J, with 18 bases in the middle. Sequencing used CD8+ T cells from cultured PBMCs, obtained from culture after CMV antigen stimulation. V is TRBV11-3 and J is TRBJ1-1; no firm D call. The clonotype originates from a human donor in good health (CMV status not recorded). Some clones in this sample may be carry-over from other donors' samples. CDR3 sequence: CASSLDEGGRTATEAFF. The CDR3 bases are TGTGCCAGCAGCTTAGACGAAGGAGGGAGGACGGCCACTGAAGCTTTCTTT. Together with reference TRBV11-3 and TRBJ1-1, the CDR3 gives the full variable domain: EAGVVQSPRYKIIEKKQPVAFWCNPISGHNTLYWYLQNLGQGPELLIRYENEEAVDDSQLPKDRFSAERLKGVDSTLKIQPAELGDSAVYLCASSLDEGGRTATEAFFGQGTRLTVV.